Sequencing of this TCR beta chain was carried out in a study of T cell responses to AZD1222 COVID-19 vaccine. Study results and caveats: Seropositive at baseline were only a handful of AZD1222 recipients.

Assay: immunoSEQ multiplex PCR; the TCRdb copy retains only in-frame clones and omits some. The sample lists roughly 85,000 clones; 90% were seen once. A word on this clone: What it binds is not known.

The TCR was taken from an adult who received the AZD1222 COVID-19 vaccine. Sequencing was performed on peripheral blood, taken 28 days after the second AZD1222 dose.

The CDR3 sequence: CASSPGQDYGYTF. The CDR3, as DNA: TGTGCCAGCAGCCCGGGACAGGACTATGGCTACACCTTC. This sequence joins TRBV7-3 and TRBJ1-2; 8 nucleotides agree with TRBD1. The CDR3 is 13 residues long. Germline loops: CDR1 SGHTA, CDR2 FQGTGA. J was trimmed by 3 bases and V by 5 bases; bases with no gene match: 2. Full variable domain (outside the CDR3, taken from reference TRBV7-3 and TRBJ1-2): GAGVSQTPSNKVTEKGKYVELRCDPISGHTALYWYRQSLGQGPEFLIYFQGTGAADDSGLPNDRFFAVRPEGSVSTLKIQRTERGDSAVYLCASSPGQDYGYTFGSGTRLTVV.